This T cell receptor (beta chain) comes out of a study of cytomegalovirus exposure and HLA in healthy donors. The wider study: Out of 150 million to 200 million T cells, an earlier analysis found 117 million unique TCR beta sequences in total. Study observations and caveats: Reports credit the classifier with highly specific, highly sensitive diagnosis of cytomegalovirus status. Later analysis suggested most CMV-associated TCR beta chains were HLA-restricted. Fewer N-insertions (relative to the roughly 610-donor mean) were reportedly seen in an Asian-associated ancestry cluster in a later analysis.

Vbeta (60) and Jbeta (13) primers were used in the PCR. The protocol was immunoSEQ multiplex PCR, while the TCRdb copy is restricted to in-frame clones and leaves out a portion. The sample holds some 120,000 clones, less than 90% seen once. For this clone: Its specificity is unknown.

The TCR originated in a man younger than 30 in good health and CMV-seropositive. Input material: PBMCs.

CDR3 sequence: CASSSGSYQPQHF. The CDR3 nucleotides are TGTGCCAGCAGCTCAGGATCGTATCAGCCCCAGCATTTT. The gene calls are TRBV11-2 and TRBJ1-5; D is uncertain. This CDR3 is 13 amino acids long. Germline-derived CDR1 and CDR2 are SGHAT and FQNNGV. The germline V and J ends were trimmed by 4 bases and 5 bases, with 9 bases remaining between them.